This T cell receptor beta chain is from a study of blood T cell repertoires in COVID-19. Background on the study: Sample material is recorded as cDNA or gDNA derived from T cells, B-cell-depleted T cells, or PBMCs.

The CDR3 is made up of 14 amino acids. CDR1 and CDR2 (germline): SGHTA, FQGNSA. V shed 5 bases and J shed 4 bases, with 14 bases lying between them. Method: immunoSEQ multiplex PCR; TCRdb's copy keeps in-frame clones and lacks some. The table has about 42,000 clones, roughly nine tenths seen once. The TCR sequence derives from a man aged 25-40 years with active or convalescent COVID-19. V gene TRBV7-2 combines with J gene TRBJ1-2, with a possible D match to TRBD1 (6 bases). Sequenced material: peripheral blood. CDR3 residues: CASSLGQSLYGYTF. Written as DNA, the CDR3 is TGTGCCAGCAGCCTCGGACAGTCCCTCTATGGCTACACCTTC.